These 8 T cell receptor beta chains came from one sample sequenced in a study of T cell responses to AZD1222 COVID-19 vaccine. Libraries were prepared by immunoSEQ multiplex PCR; TCRdb keeps only in-frame clonotypes and omits some of them. This sample has about 120,000 clones; roughly nine tenths occur once, and the top ten carry 5.4%. The sample was peripheral blood, taken on day 0 of AZD1222 vaccination. Receptor source: an adult in good health.

This chain links TRBV7-9 with TRBJ2-7; possibly TRBD2 for D (5 bases). The CDR3 contains 13 residues. Germline CDR1 is SEHNR and CDR2 is FQNEAQ (reference sequence). The V gene lost 0 bases and the J gene lost 6 bases, with 9 bases spanning the gap. CDR3 residues: CASSLAPRVEQYF. CDR3 in DNA: TGTGCCAGCAGCTTAGCCCCGCGGGTCGAGCAGTACTTC.

The chain recombines TRBV4-1 with TRBJ1-2; possible D gene TRBD1, 5 bases. The length of the CDR3 is 15 residues. Trimming removed 0 bases at V and 4 bases at J, with 12 bases between. CDR1 MGHRA and CDR2 YSYEKL come from the germline V gene. Here the CDR3 reads CASSQDPTVGYGYTF. CDR3 in DNA: TGCGCCAGCAGCCAAGACCCGACAGTGGGCTATGGCTACACCTTC.

This sequence joins TRBV11-2 and TRBJ2-5; D is possibly TRBD1 (5 bases). V was clipped by 2 bases and J by 5 bases, with 12 bases between them. CDR1 SGHAT and CDR2 FQNNGV come from the germline V gene. This CDR3 is 14 amino acids long. Here the CDR3 DNA reads TGTGCCAGCAGCTTACTGGGGCTGCGGGAGACCCAGTACTTC. It specifies CASSLLGLRETQYF.

This sequence joins TRBV5-6 and TRBJ1-5, with a tentative D call TRBD1 (5 bases). CDR1 is SGHDT and CDR2 is YYEEEE in the germline V gene. The CDR3 loop spans 15 amino acids. The V end was cut by 3 bases, the J end by 3 bases, with 13 bases between. The CDR3 is CASSSGTGFNQPQHF. The CDR3 DNA follows: TGTGCCAGCAGCTCGGGGACGGGTTTCAATCAGCCCCAGCATTTT.

The chain carries TRBV27 and TRBJ2-2; D possibly corresponds to TRBD2 (7 bases). The CDR3 loop spans 17 amino acids. Per the germline V gene, CDR1 is MNHEY and CDR2 is SMNVEV (reference sequence). Trimming removed 5 bases at V and 5 bases at J, with 21 bases between. CDR3 DNA sequence: TGTGCCAGCAGTATGGGGGGAGGGGGAGTTCGGACCGGGGAGCTGTTTTTT. Protein: CASSMGGGGVRTGELFF.

V and J are TRBV7-9 and TRBJ2-1; possibly TRBD1 for D (7 bases). CDR3 length: 13 amino acids. Trimming left V 10 bases short and J 4 bases short, with 14 bases between. CDR1 is SEHNR and CDR2 is FQNEAQ in the germline V gene (reference sequence). CDR3 amino acids: CAIEGGQYNEQFF. The CDR3 DNA sequence: TGTGCCATCGAGGGGGGACAGTACAATGAGCAGTTCTTC.

The chain uses TRBV12-3 or TRBV12-4 and TRBJ1-5, with TRBD1 matching over 7 bases. Trimming cost V 7 bases and J 7 bases; bases outside gene matches: 7. The CDR3 has 13 residues. The CDR3 spells CASNQGGGQPQHF. The DNA for the CDR3 is TGTGCCAGCAACCAGGGGGGTGGGCAGCCCCAGCATTTT.

The chain recombines TRBV7-8 with TRBJ2-1; D is possibly TRBD2 (6 bases). The V gene lost 4 bases and the J gene lost 8 bases, with 15 bases spanning the gap. CDR1 is SGHVS and CDR2 is FQNEAQ in the germline V gene. This CDR3 spans 14 amino acids. CDR3 residues: CASSSAGPVDEQFF. The CDR3 nucleotides read TGTGCCAGCAGCTCCGCGGGACCCGTAGATGAGCAGTTCTTC.